These 15 T cell receptor beta chains share one sample of origin, sequenced in a study of blood T cell repertoires in COVID-19. Profiled with immunoSEQ multiplex PCR; TCRdb holds only in-frame clones, not every one. The sample yields under 120,000 clones, over 75% seen once. Specimen: peripheral blood. Receptors originate from an elderly woman with acute or convalescent COVID-19.

The chain joins TRBV11-2 to TRBJ1-3; D is unclear. Per the germline V gene, CDR1 is SGHAT and CDR2 is FQNNGV. There are 15 residues in the CDR3. Trimming took 5 bases from V and 2 from J, leaving 13 bases between them. The CDR3 region is CASSPQALPGNTIYF. The CDR3 DNA reads TGTGCCAGCAGCCCTCAGGCACTCCCTGGAAACACCATATATTTT.

The chain is built from TRBV12-3 or TRBV12-4 and TRBJ1-1; 9 bases line up with TRBD1. CDR3 length: 13 residues. V lost 4 bases to trimming and J lost 5 bases; unmatched junction nucleotides: 2. The CDR3 DNA sequence: TGTGCCAGCAGTTGGGACAGGGCGACTGAAGCTTTCTTT. Residues: CASSWDRATEAFF.

This chain uses TRBV6-5 with TRBJ2-7, with 10 nucleotides matching TRBD2. This CDR3 has 15 residues. J was trimmed by 4 bases and V by 10 bases; bases with no gene match: 13. Per the germline V gene, CDR1 is MNHEY and CDR2 is SVGAGI. CDR3 sequence: CATASLAGEPYEQYF. CDR3 coding DNA: TGTGCCACCGCGAGTCTAGCGGGGGAGCCATACGAGCAGTACTTC.

The CDR3 spells CASSPGTSAEETQYF. The CDR3 region has the DNA TGTGCCAGCTCACCCGGGACTAGCGCTGAGGAGACCCAGTACTTC. The chain couples TRBV18 to TRBJ2-5; 10 bases agree with TRBD2. The V and J ends lost 3 bases and 5 bases, in that order; junction bases with no gene match: 6. Germline CDR1 KGHSH, CDR2 LQKENI. CDR3 length equals 15 residues.

The chain is built from TRBV13 and TRBJ1-3; unclear D gene. With 5 bases removed from V and 0 bases from J, the gap between germline ends came to 14 bases. The CDR3 is made up of 16 amino acids. CDR1 PRHDT and CDR2 FYEKMQ come from the germline V gene (reference sequence). The CDR3 here is CASSLRSVFSGNTIYF. The CDR3 nucleotides read TGTGCCAGCAGCCTCCGGTCGGTCTTCTCTGGAAACACCATATATTTT.

The gene calls are TRBV4-1 and TRBJ1-1; 8 nucleotides agree with TRBD1. With 3 bases clipped from V and 2 bases from J, the junction kept 8 bases outside the gene matches. The length of the CDR3 is 16 residues. Germline CDR1 MGHRA, CDR2 YSYEKL. Here the CDR3 DNA reads TGCGCCAGCAGCCAGGGGACAGGTATTAGAAACACTGAAGCTTTCTTT. It codes for CASSQGTGIRNTEAFF.

V gene TRBV2 combines with J gene TRBJ1-1, with 9 bases matching TRBD1. This CDR3 is 16 amino acids long. Germline V gene sequence: CDR1 SNHLY, CDR2 FYNNEI. V lost 6 bases, J lost 1 base, and 9 bases stayed unmatched. CDR3 amino acids: CASRALGQGGNTEAFF. The CDR3, as DNA: TGTGCCAGCAGAGCCTTGGGACAGGGCGGGAACACTGAAGCTTTCTTT. Looking up the rest from reference TRBV2 and TRBJ1-1 gives the full variable domain: EPEVTQTPSHQVTQMGQEVILRCVPISNHLYFYWYRQILGQKVEFLVSFYNNEISEKSEIFDDQFSVERPDGSNFTLKIRSTKLEDSAMYFCASRALGQGGNTEAFFGQGTRLTVV.

This chain uses TRBV2 with TRBJ1-6; 7 nucleotides agree with TRBD1. The CDR3 runs to 13 residues. V was clipped by 7 bases and J by 9 bases; unmatched bases: 6. CDR1 and CDR2 from the germline V gene are SNHLY and FYNNEI. CDR3 nucleotide sequence: TGTGCCAGCATGAGGGGGCCGGGTTCACCCCTCCACTTT. Its protein product is CASMRGPGSPLHF.

The chain couples TRBV30 to TRBJ1-5; no clear D gene. Germline loops: CDR1 GTSNPN, CDR2 SVGIG (reference sequence). The CDR3 consists of 14 residues. V was cut by 2 bases and J by 3 bases, with 11 bases left in between. The CDR3 bases are TGTGCCTGGAGTTCCGGACTCGCCAATCAGCCCCAGCATTTT. Residues: CAWSSGLANQPQHF.

V gene TRBV7-2 combines with J gene TRBJ2-4; D is possibly TRBD1 (6 bases). Germline CDR1 reads SGHTA; CDR2 reads FQGNSA. CDR3 size: 14 residues. Deletions cut 1 base from V and 7 bases from J, with 11 bases between. The chain's CDR3 is CASSLDQGRNIQYF. CDR3 bases: TGTGCCAGCAGCTTAGATCAGGGGCGGAACATTCAGTACTTC. The variable domain in full, completed from reference TRBV7-2 and TRBJ2-4, reads GAGVSQSPSNKVTEKGKDVELRCDPISGHTALYWYRQSLGQGLEFLIYFQGNSAPDKSGLPSDRFSAERTGGSVSTLTIQRTQQEDSAVYLCASSLDQGRNIQYFGAGTRLSVL.

The chain carries TRBV10-3 and TRBJ1-1; D uncertain. V was trimmed by 10 bases and J by 1 base, leaving 10 bases between them. Germline V gene sequence: CDR1 ENHRY, CDR2 SYGVKD. The CDR3 length is 12 residues. The CDR3 DNA is TGTGCCAGCCGTCCACAGAACACTGAAGCTTTCTTT. Translating gives CASRPQNTEAFF.

The genes are TRBV6-6 and TRBJ1-2, with 7 bases fitting TRBD1. CDR1 is MNHNY, CDR2 SVGAGI, per germline (reference sequence). The V and J ends lost 2 bases and 4 bases, in that order; junction bases with no gene match: 7. There are 15 residues in the CDR3. The CDR3 coding sequence is TGTGCCAGCAGTTACGGACAGGCCGCAACCTATGGCTACACCTTC. It codes for CASSYGQAATYGYTF.

The gene calls are TRBV5-1 and TRBJ2-1; 8 bases fit TRBD2. This CDR3 is built from 14 residues. V dropped 7 bases and J dropped 6; count of bases not matched to a gene: 9. Germline V gene sequence: CDR1 SGHRS, CDR2 YFSETQ. The CDR3 region has the DNA TGCGCCAGCTCAGCGGGGGAATTAACCAATGAGCAGTTCTTC. Translation gives CASSAGELTNEQFF. The complete variable domain, with remaining parts taken from reference TRBV5-1 and TRBJ2-1, reads KAGVTQTPRYLIKTRGQQVTLSCSPISGHRSVSWYQQTPGQGLQFLFEYFSETQRNKGNFPGRFSGRQFSNSRSEMNVSTLELGDSALYLCASSAGELTNEQFFGPGTRLTVL.

This chain joins TRBV5-1 and TRBJ1-2; 9 bases agree with TRBD1. Germline values: CDR1 SGHRS, CDR2 YFSETQ. The CDR3 consists of 17 residues. V shed 0 bases, J shed 2 bases, and the junction held 8 bases outside the gene matches. The CDR3 DNA reads as TGCGCCAGCAGCTTGGCCCCTGGGACAGGGAACAACTATGGCTACACCTTC. This gives the protein CASSLAPGTGNNYGYTF.

This chain connects TRBV18 to TRBJ2-1; 11 bases agree with TRBD1. CDR3 size: 16 residues. The J segment lost 6 bases and the V segment lost 1 base, leaving 5 bases of the junction unmatched. Germline assignment: CDR1 KGHSH and CDR2 LQKENI. CDR3 coding DNA: TGTGCCAGCTCACCACTCCGGACAGGGGGCCCCAATGAGCAGTTCTTC. This translates into CASSPLRTGGPNEQFF.